The 14 T cell receptor beta chains below all came from one sample that was sequenced in a study of blood T cell repertoires in COVID-19. Method: immunoSEQ multiplex PCR; TCRdb's copy keeps in-frame clones and lacks some. Here the sample spans about 210,000 clones, about 83% being singletons. The specimen sequenced was peripheral blood. The origin of the receptors is a man over 45 with active or convalescent COVID-19.

The rearrangement uses TRBV7-8 and TRBJ1-2, with D perhaps matching TRBD1 (5 bases). This CDR3 is built from 12 residues. Germline V gene lookup returns CDR1 SGHVS and CDR2 FQNEAQ. V lost 5 bases, J lost 8 bases, and 12 bases lay in between. The CDR3 bases are TGTGCCAGCAGCCCAGGGATAGAAGGCTACACCTTC. Encoded protein: CASSPGIEGYTF.

The chain is built from TRBV19 and TRBJ1-5, with TRBD1 as a possible D gene (5 bases). The ends were cut back, 4 bases at V and 4 bases at J, with 14 bases in the middle. CDR1 is LNHDA and CDR2 is SQIVND in the germline V gene (reference sequence). The CDR3 is 15 residues long. The CDR3 loop is CASSTRAGFNQPQHF. Written as DNA, the CDR3 is TGTGCCAGTAGTACCCGGGCAGGGTTTAATCAGCCCCAGCATTTT.

This sequence joins TRBV11-3 and TRBJ2-3; 11 positions match TRBD1. This CDR3 comprises 16 residues. CDR1 is SGHNT, CDR2 YENEEA, per germline. V lost 5 bases to trimming and J lost 5 bases; unmatched junction nucleotides: 9. As DNA, the CDR3 is TGTGCCAGCAGCCTTTCCGGACAGGGGGCCCAAGATACGCAGTATTTT. Its translation is CASSLSGQGAQDTQYF.

In the case of this clone: The junction departs from the called germline gene at one end, perhaps through a read error. The V call is TRBV29-1, the J call TRBJ2-1; D possibly corresponds to TRBD2 (6 bases). CDR3 length equals 11 residues. Per germline, CDR1 SQVTM and CDR2 ANQGSEA. The CDR3 here is CSAWLGRLVVF. The CDR3 nucleotides are TGCAGCGCTTGGCTTGGGAGACTAGTGGTCTTC.

The V call is TRBV5-1, the J call TRBJ2-1, with 9 bases fitting TRBD1. Germline CDR1 is SGHRS and CDR2 is YFSETQ. With 2 bases clipped from V and 0 bases from J, the junction kept 3 bases outside the gene matches. CDR3 size: 16 residues. The CDR3 sequence is CASSLQGAISYNEQFF. The CDR3 DNA follows: TGCGCCAGCAGCTTACAGGGGGCCATCTCCTACAATGAGCAGTTCTTC.

The chain combines TRBV18 with TRBJ2-1, with 8 bases lining up with TRBD2. Germline V CDR1 and CDR2: KGHSH, LQKENI. V trimming: 2 bases; J trimming: 0 bases; junction bases outside the gene matches: 6. The CDR3 spans 17 residues. CDR3 nucleotides: TGTGCCAGCTCACCATCTAGCGGGTGGGACTCCTACAATGAGCAGTTCTTC. It codes for CASSPSSGWDSYNEQFF.

This clone was seen a few times. This rearrangement joins TRBV5-4 to TRBJ1-2, with TRBD1 matching 9 bases. This CDR3 contains 13 residues. V shed 4 bases, J shed 9 bases, and the junction held 7 bases outside the gene matches. From germline, CDR1 is SGHNT and CDR2 YYREEE (reference sequence). The CDR3 coding sequence is TGTGCCAGCAGCGTGCGGGGACAGGGACGCTACACCTTC. Translating it yields CASSVRGQGRYTF.

The chain joins TRBV19 to TRBJ2-5; 14 bases line up with TRBD2. Looked up from germline, CDR1 is LNHDA and CDR2 is SQIVND (reference sequence). The CDR3 consists of 17 residues. J was trimmed by 4 bases and V by 4 bases; bases with no gene match: 8. DNA of the CDR3: TGTGCCAGTAGTACCTCTGGACTAGCGGGAGGAGGAGAGACCCAGTACTTC. It yields the protein CASSTSGLAGGGETQYF.

The V call is TRBV5-1, the J call TRBJ1-1, with TRBD1 identical over 7 bases. The CDR3 extends over 14 amino acids. After removal of 5 bases from V and 0 bases from J, the junction contained 4 bases not matched to a gene. Germline V lookup: CDR1 SGHRS, CDR2 YFSETQ. Here the CDR3 DNA reads TGCGCCAGCAGGACAGGGAGCGTGAACACTGAAGCTTTCTTT. Its protein is CASRTGSVNTEAFF.

The gene calls are TRBV19 and TRBJ1-5; 9 bases are a match to TRBD1. Germline assignment: CDR1 LNHDA and CDR2 SQIVND (reference sequence). The CDR3 length is 16 residues. The V gene end was trimmed by 5 bases and the J gene end by 6 bases; junction bases not matched to a gene: 11. DNA for the CDR3: TGTGCCAGTAGTTCAACCGGGACAGGGAGAGGTCAGCCCCAGCATTTT. This translates into CASSSTGTGRGQPQHF.

The V gene is TRBV27, the J gene TRBJ1-2, with 10 positions matching TRBD1. Germline V gene sequence: CDR1 MNHEY, CDR2 SMNVEV (reference sequence). This CDR3 contains 15 residues. The ends lost 5 bases at V and 4 bases at J; junction bases unmatched: 7. CDR3: CASSPTGGGLYGYTF. The CDR3 nucleotides read TGTGCCAGCAGTCCGACAGGGGGCGGTCTCTATGGCTACACCTTC.

The chain carries TRBV18 and TRBJ1-2; the D is unclear. The CDR3 contains 13 residues. CDR1 is KGHSH, CDR2 LQKENI, per germline. The V gene lost 6 bases and the J gene lost 4 bases, with 12 bases spanning the gap. The CDR3 DNA reads as TGTGCCAGCTCGTCCAGTGATGGCTATGGCTACACCTTC. Protein: CASSSSDGYGYTF.

The chain couples TRBV7-2 to TRBJ1-1; a weak D match, TRBD1 (5 bases). This CDR3 has 15 residues. Deletions cut 3 bases from V and 5 bases from J, with 16 bases between. CDR1 is SGHTA and CDR2 is FQGNSA in the germline V gene. The CDR3: CASSFRPPKGTEAFF. The CDR3 coding sequence is TGTGCCAGCAGCTTCCGGCCCCCAAAGGGGACTGAAGCTTTCTTT.

About this clone itself: Other DNA sequences in the same sample also yield this CDR3. V is TRBV27 and J is TRBJ2-6; no clear D gene. CDR1 is MNHEY and CDR2 is SMNVEV in the germline V gene (reference sequence). Trimming cost V 6 bases and J 0 bases, with 12 bases left between them. The CDR3 is 16 amino acids. Written as DNA, the CDR3 is TGTGCCAGCAGCCCCCGACACATCTCTGGGGCCAACGTCCTGACTTTC. It codes for CASSPRHISGANVLTF.